What follows are 10 T cell receptor beta chains derived from one specimen sequenced in a study of cytotoxic CD8 clonotypes in ibrutinib-treated CLL. This table comes from immunoSEQ multiplex PCR, and its TCRdb copy is limited to in-frame clones, with some not included. The data hold around 200,000 clones, with just under 80% observed a single time. This specimen consisted of PBMCs, obtained after 12 months of ibrutinib treatment. These receptors originate from a human donor with chronic lymphocytic leukemia.

This chain joins TRBV7-3 and TRBJ1-6; D is undetermined. This CDR3 region has 14 residues. The V end was cut by 2 bases, the J end by 5 bases, with 7 bases between. Germline values: CDR1 SGHTA, CDR2 FQGTGA. The CDR3 reads CASSLGQNNSPLHF. CDR3 DNA sequence: TGTGCCAGCAGCTTAGGGCAGAATAATTCACCCCTCCACTTT.

J is TRBJ2-1 and V is TRBV6-5; weak D call: TRBD2 (5 bases). The CDR3 covers 12 residues. Trimming took off 4 bases at V and 5 bases at J, with 6 bases between the two ends. Germline loops: CDR1 MNHEY, CDR2 SVGAGI. CDR3 DNA: TGTGCCAGCAGTTCCGGGAACAATGAGCAGTTCTTC. As protein: CASSSGNNEQFF.

The chain has TRBV7-6 and TRBJ2-2; possible D gene TRBD1, 5 bases. The length of the CDR3 is 13 residues. Trimming left V 6 bases short and J 5 bases short, with 10 bases between. Germline-derived CDR1 and CDR2 are SGHVS and FNYEAQ. In DNA form, the CDR3 reads TGTGCCAGCAGTCTTAGACAGACCGGGGAGCTGTTTTTT. Its translation is CASSLRQTGELFF.

This chain joins TRBV5-8 and TRBJ2-5; D not certain. CDR1 and CDR2 from the germline V gene are SGHTS and YDEGEE. The CDR3 is 12 amino acids. The V end lost 0 bases, the J end lost 6 bases, and 6 bases lay between the germline ends. CDR3 protein: CASSLELQTQYF. The CDR3 DNA follows: TGTGCCAGCAGCTTGGAACTTCAGACCCAGTACTTC.

In this sample, this clone turned up once. The V and J genes are TRBV25-1 and TRBJ1-2; possible D gene TRBD1, 6 bases. Trimming cost V 1 base and J 2 bases, with 8 bases left between them. The germline gives CDR1 MGHDK, CDR2 SYGVNS. CDR3 length equals 14 residues. CDR3 amino acids: CASSELTGNYGYTF. CDR3 nucleotides: TGTGCCAGCAGTGAATTAACAGGGAACTATGGCTACACCTTC.

On this clone itself: In the same sample, other DNA sequences code for this CDR3. The rearrangement uses TRBV18 and TRBJ2-7, with 8 nucleotides matching TRBD1. CDR1 is KGHSH and CDR2 is LQKENI in the germline V gene. The CDR3 has 14 residues. Unmatched junction bases numbered 3, after V lost 3 bases and J lost 2 bases. Here the CDR3 reads CASSPGTGPYEQYF. The CDR3 DNA is TGTGCCAGCTCACCGGGGACAGGACCCTACGAGCAGTACTTC.

Comment on this clone: Other DNA sequences in this sample translate to the same CDR3. J is TRBJ2-7 and V is TRBV7-9; D unclear. The V end lost 6 bases, the J end lost 4 bases, and 13 bases lay between the germline ends. Germline loops: CDR1 SEHNR, CDR2 FQNEAQ (reference sequence). The CDR3 is 13 amino acids. DNA for the CDR3: TGTGCCAGCAGGGACGGCCTGGCTTACGAGCAGTACTTC. This sequence encodes CASRDGLAYEQYF.

This rearrangement joins TRBV4-1 to TRBJ2-7; 8 bases align to TRBD2. The CDR3 runs 15 residues. Unmatched junction bases numbered 10, after V lost 2 bases and J lost 7 bases. Germline values: CDR1 MGHRA, CDR2 YSYEKL. The chain's CDR3 is CASSQSAGGSREQYF. CDR3 DNA sequence: TGCGCCAGCAGCCAATCGGCGGGGGGCTCGAGAGAGCAGTACTTC.

J is TRBJ1-5 and V is TRBV7-8, with D tentatively TRBD1 (5 bases). CDR1 is SGHVS, CDR2 FQNEAQ, per germline. The V gene lost 4 bases and the J gene lost 1 base, with 8 bases spanning the gap. CDR3 length equals 14 residues. CDR3 in DNA: TGTGCCAGCAGCTCGGGGGGAAGCAATCAGCCCCAGCATTTT. It codes for CASSSGGSNQPQHF.

This clone appeared a single time. The V gene is TRBV27, the J gene TRBJ1-1; D remains ambiguous. V dropped 0 bases and J dropped 0 bases, with 8 bases sitting between them. The CDR3 runs to 15 residues. Germline CDR1 is MNHEY and CDR2 is SMNVEV (reference sequence). The CDR3 region is CASSLSFGMNTEAFF. As DNA, the CDR3 is TGTGCCAGCAGTTTATCGTTCGGCATGAACACTGAAGCTTTCTTT.